This TCR beta chain was sequenced for a study of blood T cells in healthy people across ages. Overall study findings and caveats: TCR beta diversity tracked closely with naive T cell percentage.

Per germline, CDR1 DFQATT and CDR2 SNEGSKA (reference sequence). V gave up 0 bases and J gave up 1 base; unmatched junction bases: 3. The CDR3 spans 15 residues. Each donor was a healthy Caucasian individual from Russia, aged about 6 to 95. This clonotype was observed at least ten times. Its antigen is unidentified. Using a J-beta primer mix together with a sample-barcoded 5' primer, a second PCR was run for about 6 to 11 cycles. Using its own MiXCR run on the 5' RACE reads, TCRdb lists one record per CDR3 protein. The top ten clones hold about a sixth of a sample with 590,000 or so distinct CDR3 sequences, roughly 30% of them seen once.

The gene calls are TRBV20-1 and TRBJ2-3; 8 positions match TRBD1. This TCR derives from a woman of 80 years or more in good health. Material for sequencing was blood. The CDR3 loop is CSARDPGQGTDTQYF. CDR3 in DNA: TGCAGTGCTAGAGACCCGGGACAGGGCACAGATACGCAGTATTTT.